The clone carrying this T cell receptor beta chain was counted many times. These data are taken from a study of spatial heterogeneity in lung cancer. Documented time point: sample taken at primary tumor resection. Frozen PBMC, nontumor lung or tumor provided whole RNA, which was sequenced unsorted. TCRdb re-derived calls from the 5' RACE reads in MiXCR, one entry per CDR3 protein. The table records tens of thousands of distinct CDR3 sequences, about 5.8% of them present only once. V lost 4 bases, J lost 3 bases, and 4 bases stayed unmatched. This CDR3 is built from 13 residues. CDR1 DFQATT and CDR2 SNEGSKA come from the germline V gene (reference sequence).

This specimen consisted of PBMCs, obtained at surgery. The sequence derives from a male donor with early-stage non-small cell lung cancer. The V gene is TRBV20-1, the J gene TRBJ2-5; 8 bases align to TRBD2. The CDR3 loop reads CSATPAGEETQYF. The CDR3 DNA reads as TGCAGTGCTACCCCAGCGGGAGAAGAGACCCAGTACTTC.